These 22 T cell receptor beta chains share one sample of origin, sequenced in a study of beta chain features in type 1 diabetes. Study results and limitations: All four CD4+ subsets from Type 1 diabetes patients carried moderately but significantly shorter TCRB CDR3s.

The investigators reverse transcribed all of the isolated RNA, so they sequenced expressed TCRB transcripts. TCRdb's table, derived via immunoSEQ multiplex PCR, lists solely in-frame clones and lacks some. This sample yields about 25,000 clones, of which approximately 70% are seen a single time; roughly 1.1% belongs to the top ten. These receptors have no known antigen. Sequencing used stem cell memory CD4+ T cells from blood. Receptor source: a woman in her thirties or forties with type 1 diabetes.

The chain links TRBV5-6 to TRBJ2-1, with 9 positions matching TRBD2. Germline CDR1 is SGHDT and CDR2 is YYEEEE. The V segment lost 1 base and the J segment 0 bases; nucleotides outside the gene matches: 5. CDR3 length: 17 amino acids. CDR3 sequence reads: CASSLRLAGNSYNEQFF. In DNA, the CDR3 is TGTGCCAGCAGCTTGAGGCTAGCGGGAAACTCCTACAATGAGCAGTTCTTC.

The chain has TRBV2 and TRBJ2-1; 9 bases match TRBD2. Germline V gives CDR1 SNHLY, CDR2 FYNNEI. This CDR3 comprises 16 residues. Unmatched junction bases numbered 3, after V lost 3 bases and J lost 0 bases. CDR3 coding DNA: TGTGCCAGCAGTGAGATACTAGCGGGCTCCTACAATGAGCAGTTCTTC. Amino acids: CASSEILAGSYNEQFF.

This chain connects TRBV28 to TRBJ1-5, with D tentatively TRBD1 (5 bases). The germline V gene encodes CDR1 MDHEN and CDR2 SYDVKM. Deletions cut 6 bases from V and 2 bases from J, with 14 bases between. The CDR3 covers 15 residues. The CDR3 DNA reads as TGTGCCAGCAGCCTACCAGGGAGGGGCAATCAGCCCCAGCATTTT. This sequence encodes CASSLPGRGNQPQHF.

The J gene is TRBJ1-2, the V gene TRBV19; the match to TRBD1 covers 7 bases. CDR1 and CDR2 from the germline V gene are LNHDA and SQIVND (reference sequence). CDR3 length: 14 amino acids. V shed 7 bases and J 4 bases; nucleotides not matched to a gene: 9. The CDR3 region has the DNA TGTGCCAGTACCCGGAGGGGGCAGATCTATGGCTACACCTTC. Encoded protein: CASTRRGQIYGYTF.

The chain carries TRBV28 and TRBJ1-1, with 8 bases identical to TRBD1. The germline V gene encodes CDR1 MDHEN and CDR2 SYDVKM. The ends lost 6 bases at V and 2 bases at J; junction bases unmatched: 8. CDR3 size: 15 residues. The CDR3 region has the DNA TGTGCCAGCAGCCACGGACAGGGTCCCAACACTGAAGCTTTCTTT. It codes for CASSHGQGPNTEAFF.

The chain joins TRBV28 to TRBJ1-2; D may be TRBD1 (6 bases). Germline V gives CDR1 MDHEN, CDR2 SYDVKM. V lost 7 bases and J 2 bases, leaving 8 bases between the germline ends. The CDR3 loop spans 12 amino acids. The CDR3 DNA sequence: TGTGCCAGCAATCAGGGGAACTATGGCTACACCTTC. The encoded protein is CASNQGNYGYTF.

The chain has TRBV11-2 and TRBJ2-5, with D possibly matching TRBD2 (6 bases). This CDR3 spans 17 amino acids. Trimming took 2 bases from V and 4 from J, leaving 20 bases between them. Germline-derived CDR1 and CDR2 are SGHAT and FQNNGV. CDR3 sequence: CASSLTSGARRGETQYF. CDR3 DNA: TGTGCCAGCAGCTTAACCTCAGGAGCTAGGAGGGGAGAGACCCAGTACTTC.

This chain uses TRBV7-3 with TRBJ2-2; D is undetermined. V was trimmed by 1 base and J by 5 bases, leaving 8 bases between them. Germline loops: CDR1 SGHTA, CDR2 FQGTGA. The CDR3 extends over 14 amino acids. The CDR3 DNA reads TGTGCCAGCAGCTTAATGCAGGATACCGGGGAGCTGTTTTTT. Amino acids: CASSLMQDTGELFF.

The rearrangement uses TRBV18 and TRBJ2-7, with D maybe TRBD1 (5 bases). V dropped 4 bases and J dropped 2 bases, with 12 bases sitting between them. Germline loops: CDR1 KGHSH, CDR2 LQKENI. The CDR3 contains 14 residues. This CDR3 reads CASSLRTPPYEQYF. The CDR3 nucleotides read TGTGCCAGCTCACTGAGGACACCACCCTACGAGCAGTACTTC.

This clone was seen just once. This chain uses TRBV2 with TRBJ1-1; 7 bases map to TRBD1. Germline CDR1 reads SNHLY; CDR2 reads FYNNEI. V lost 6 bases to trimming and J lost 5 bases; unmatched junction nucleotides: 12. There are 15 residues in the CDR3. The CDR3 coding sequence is TGTGCCAGCAGGGGTCACAGGGGATCGTGGACTGAAGCTTTCTTT. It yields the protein CASRGHRGSWTEAFF.

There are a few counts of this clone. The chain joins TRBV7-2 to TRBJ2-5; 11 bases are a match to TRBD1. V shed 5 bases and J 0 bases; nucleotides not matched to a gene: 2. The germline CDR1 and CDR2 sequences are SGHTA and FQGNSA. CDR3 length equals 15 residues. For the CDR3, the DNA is TGTGCCAGCAGCACGGGACAGGGGGACCAAGAGACCCAGTACTTC. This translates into CASSTGQGDQETQYF.

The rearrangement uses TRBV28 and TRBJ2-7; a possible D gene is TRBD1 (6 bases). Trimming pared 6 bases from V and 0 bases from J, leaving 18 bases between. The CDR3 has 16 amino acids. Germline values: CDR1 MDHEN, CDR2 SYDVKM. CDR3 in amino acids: CASSTPGQQISYEQYF. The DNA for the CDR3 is TGTGCCAGCAGCACCCCGGGACAACAAATCTCCTACGAGCAGTACTTC.

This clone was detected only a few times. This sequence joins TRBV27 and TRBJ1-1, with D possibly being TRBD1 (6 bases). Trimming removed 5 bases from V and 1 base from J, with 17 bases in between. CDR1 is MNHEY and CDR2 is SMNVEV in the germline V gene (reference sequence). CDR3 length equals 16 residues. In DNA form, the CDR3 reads TGTGCCAGCAGTCCGTTCACAGGGTTAGGGAACACTGAAGCTTTCTTT. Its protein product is CASSPFTGLGNTEAFF.

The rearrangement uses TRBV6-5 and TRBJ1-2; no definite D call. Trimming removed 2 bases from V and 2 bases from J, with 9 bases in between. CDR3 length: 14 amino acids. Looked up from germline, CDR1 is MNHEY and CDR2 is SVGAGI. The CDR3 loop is CASSYGQTNYGYTF. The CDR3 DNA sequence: TGTGCCAGCAGTTACGGGCAGACCAACTATGGCTACACCTTC.

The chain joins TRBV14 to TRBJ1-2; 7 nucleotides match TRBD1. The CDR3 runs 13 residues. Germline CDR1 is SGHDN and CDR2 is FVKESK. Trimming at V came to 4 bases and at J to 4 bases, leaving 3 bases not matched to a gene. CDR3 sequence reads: CASSRDRFYGYTF. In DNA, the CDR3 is TGTGCCAGCAGCCGGGACAGATTCTATGGCTACACCTTC.

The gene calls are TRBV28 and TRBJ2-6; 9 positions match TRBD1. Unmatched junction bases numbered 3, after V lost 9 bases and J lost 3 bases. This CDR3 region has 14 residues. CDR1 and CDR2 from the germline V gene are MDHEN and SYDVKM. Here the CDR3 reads CASNRGLGANVLTF. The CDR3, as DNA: TGTGCCAGTAACAGGGGGCTTGGGGCCAACGTCCTGACTTTC.

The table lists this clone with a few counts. CDR3 bases: TGTGCCTGGAGTCGAAAGGGGCAGACTAGGGAGCAGTACTTC. Its protein product is CAWSRKGQTREQYF. This rearrangement joins TRBV30 to TRBJ2-7, with TRBD2 as a possible D gene (6 bases). The germline V gene has CDR1 GTSNPN and CDR2 SVGIG (reference sequence). The V end lost 2 bases, the J end lost 7 bases, and 18 bases lay between the germline ends. This CDR3 has 14 amino acids.

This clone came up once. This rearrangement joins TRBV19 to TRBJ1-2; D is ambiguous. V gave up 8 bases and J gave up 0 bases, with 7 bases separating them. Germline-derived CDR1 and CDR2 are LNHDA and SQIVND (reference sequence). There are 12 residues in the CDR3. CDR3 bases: TGTGCCAGTCGAGCTACTAACTATGGCTACACCTTC. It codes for CASRATNYGYTF.

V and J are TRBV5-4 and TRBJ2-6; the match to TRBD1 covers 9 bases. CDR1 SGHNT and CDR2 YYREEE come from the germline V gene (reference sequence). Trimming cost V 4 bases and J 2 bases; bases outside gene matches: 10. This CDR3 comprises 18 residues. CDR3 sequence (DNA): TGTGCCAGCAGCCAAGAGGGGACAGGGCTCCCTGGGGCCAACGTCCTGACTTTC. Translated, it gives CASSQEGTGLPGANVLTF.

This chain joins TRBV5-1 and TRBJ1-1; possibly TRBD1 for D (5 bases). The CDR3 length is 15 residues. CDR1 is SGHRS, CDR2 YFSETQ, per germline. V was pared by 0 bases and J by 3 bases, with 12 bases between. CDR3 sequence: CASSLGGSSYTEAFF. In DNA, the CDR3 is TGCGCCAGCAGCTTGGGGGGCAGCTCTTACACTGAAGCTTTCTTT.

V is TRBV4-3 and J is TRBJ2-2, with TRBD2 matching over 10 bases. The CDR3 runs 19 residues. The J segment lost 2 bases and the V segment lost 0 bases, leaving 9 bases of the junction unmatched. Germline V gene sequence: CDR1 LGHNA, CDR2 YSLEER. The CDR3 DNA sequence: TGCGCCAGCAGCCAAGATCTCCTAGCGGGAGTTGGAAACACCGGGGAGCTGTTTTTT. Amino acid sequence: CASSQDLLAGVGNTGELFF.

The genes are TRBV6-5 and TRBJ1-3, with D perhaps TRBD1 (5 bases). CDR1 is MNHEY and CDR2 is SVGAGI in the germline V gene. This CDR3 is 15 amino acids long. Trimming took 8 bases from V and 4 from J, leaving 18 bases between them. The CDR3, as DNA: TGTGCCAGCGGCGCGGACACAAGGCTAGGAAACACCATATATTTT. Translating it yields CASGADTRLGNTIYF.